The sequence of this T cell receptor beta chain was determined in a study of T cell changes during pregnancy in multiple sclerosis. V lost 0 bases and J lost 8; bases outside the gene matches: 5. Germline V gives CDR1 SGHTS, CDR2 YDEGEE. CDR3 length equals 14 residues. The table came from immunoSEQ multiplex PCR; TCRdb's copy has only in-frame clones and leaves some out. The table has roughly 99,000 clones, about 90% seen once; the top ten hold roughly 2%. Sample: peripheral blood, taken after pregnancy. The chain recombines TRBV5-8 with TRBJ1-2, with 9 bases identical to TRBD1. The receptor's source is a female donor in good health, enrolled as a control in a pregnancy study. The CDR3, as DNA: TGTGCCAGCAGCTTGGACAGGGGGCTAGAAGGCTACACCTTC. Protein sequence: CASSLDRGLEGYTF.